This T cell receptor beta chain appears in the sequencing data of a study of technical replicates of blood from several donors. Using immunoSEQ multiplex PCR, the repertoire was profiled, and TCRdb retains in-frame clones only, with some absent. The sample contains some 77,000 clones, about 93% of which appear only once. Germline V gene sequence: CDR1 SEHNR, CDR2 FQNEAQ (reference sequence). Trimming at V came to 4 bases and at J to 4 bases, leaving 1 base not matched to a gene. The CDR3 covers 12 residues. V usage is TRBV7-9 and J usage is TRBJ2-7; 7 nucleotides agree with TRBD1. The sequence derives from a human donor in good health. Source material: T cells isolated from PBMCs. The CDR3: CASSWGQYEQYF. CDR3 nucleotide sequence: TGTGCCAGCAGCTGGGGACAGTACGAGCAGTACTTC. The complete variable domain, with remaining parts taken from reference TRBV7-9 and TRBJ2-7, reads DTGVSQNPRHKITKRGQNVTFRCDPISEHNRLYWYRQTLGQGPEFLTYFQNEAQLEKSRLLSDRFSAERPKGSFSTLEIQRTEQGDSAMYLCASSWGQYEQYFGPGTRLTVT.